The 26 T cell receptor beta chains presented below share a single source sample, sequenced in a study of regulatory T cells in long-lasting Graves disease. To make TCR beta libraries, researchers used iRepertoire HTBI primers and Arm-PCR of CDR3 regions. TCRdb processed the multiplex PCR reads anew with MiXCR; each CDR3 protein has one entry. The table has about 660,000 distinct CDR3 sequences, 25% to 35% seen once; the top ten hold about 42%. Documented time point: persistent/refractory GD, antithyroid drugs over 5 years with positive TRAb. Scientists built the TCR library using RNA that was extracted from PBMCs. Sequenced here: peripheral blood mononuclear cells (PBMCs), sampled when the disease was refractory, from a patient treated with antithyroid drugs. The receptors shown here come from a female donor with Graves disease.

V and J are TRBV27 and TRBJ2-6; TRBD1 is a possible D gene (6 bases). CDR3 length equals 15 residues. Germline CDR1 reads MNHEY; CDR2 reads SMNVEV (reference sequence). V lost 9 bases and J lost 2, with 14 bases in between. In DNA, the CDR3 is TGTGCCAGTGGCCCAGGGGTAACTGGGGCCAACGTCCTGACTTTC. Translating it yields CASGPGVTGANVLTF.

The chain recombines TRBV29-1 with TRBJ1-1, with D tentatively TRBD1 (5 bases). Trimming removed 6 bases from V and 5 bases from J, with 13 bases in between. CDR1 is SQVTM, CDR2 ANQGSEA, per germline. CDR3 size: 12 residues. CDR3 region: CSVGGRGTEAFF. CDR3 nucleotides: TGCAGCGTCGGGGGTCGAGGGACTGAAGCTTTCTTT.

This clonotype has ten or more counts. This chain uses TRBV11-1 with TRBJ2-5, with D possibly matching TRBD2 (6 bases). The CDR3 loop spans 14 amino acids. V dropped 4 bases and J dropped 3 bases, with 12 bases sitting between them. The germline V gene has CDR1 SGHAT and CDR2 FQDESV (reference sequence). The CDR3 DNA reads as TGTGCCAGCAGCTCGCTCCGCGGGAAAGAGACCCAGTACTTC. It codes for CASSSLRGKETQYF. The full variable domain, in which reference TRBV11-1 and TRBJ2-5 provide the parts outside the CDR3, is EAEVAQSPRYKITEKSQAVAFWCDPISGHATLYWYRQILGQGPELLVQFQDESVVDDSQLPKDRFSAERLKGVDSTLKIQPAELGDSAMYLCASSSLRGKETQYFGPGTRLLVL.

V gene TRBV6-1 combines with J gene TRBJ2-5, with TRBD1 matching over 9 bases. Per the germline V gene, CDR1 is MNHNS and CDR2 is SASEGT. V shed 5 bases, J shed 5 bases, and the junction held 9 bases outside the gene matches. The CDR3 runs 15 residues. Written as DNA, the CDR3 is TGTGCCAGCAGTCAAGGACAGGGGATGGGGGAGACCCAGTACTTC. The encoded protein is CASSQGQGMGETQYF.

As DNA, the CDR3 is TGCGCCAGCAGCCCAACCCTAGCGGGAAGCGAGACCCAGTACTTC. It encodes CASSPTLAGSETQYF. The V and J genes are TRBV4-1 and TRBJ2-5; 9 nucleotides match TRBD2. The CDR3 extends over 15 amino acids. The germline CDR1 and CDR2 sequences are MGHRA and YSYEKL. V gave up 4 bases and J gave up 5 bases; unmatched junction bases: 8.

There are a few counts of this clonotype. The chain carries TRBV19 and TRBJ2-5; 9 nucleotides match TRBD1. J gave up 4 bases and V 6 bases, and 9 bases lay outside the gene matches. Germline V lookup: CDR1 LNHDA, CDR2 SQIVND (reference sequence). This CDR3 comprises 15 residues. CDR3 DNA: TGTGCCAGTAGCTCGTTAACAGGGGGCTCAGAGACCCAGTACTTC. Its translation: CASSSLTGGSETQYF.

This clonotype has a count of ten or more. The gene calls are TRBV12-3 or TRBV12-4 and TRBJ2-7, with a weak D call TRBD2 (5 bases). V was shortened by 3 bases and J by 2 bases, with 17 bases between the two germline ends. This CDR3 region has 16 residues. In DNA, the CDR3 is TGTGCCAGCAGTTTGGGAAGTTTAGCGCGTACCTACGAGCAGTACTTC. It specifies CASSLGSLARTYEQYF.

This clonotype was detected only a few times. The chain employs TRBV11-2 and TRBJ2-7, with 11 nucleotides matching TRBD2. V lost 5 bases and J lost 3; bases outside the gene matches: 6. Germline V gives CDR1 SGHAT, CDR2 FQNNGV. This CDR3 comprises 15 residues. The CDR3 region is CASSHTSGSGYEQYF. CDR3 in DNA: TGTGCCAGCAGCCATACTAGCGGGAGTGGCTACGAGCAGTACTTC.

Only a few counts were recorded for this clonotype. V usage is TRBV30 and J usage is TRBJ2-7; TRBD1 agrees at 7 bases. Per the germline V gene, CDR1 is GTSNPN and CDR2 is SVGIG (reference sequence). The length of the CDR3 is 14 residues. V was pared by 1 base and J by 2 bases, with 5 bases of the junction left unmatched. In DNA, the CDR3 is TGTGCCTGGAGTGCCCAGACAGGGACCTACGAGCAGTACTTC. Translating gives CAWSAQTGTYEQYF.

This rearrangement joins TRBV28 to TRBJ1-1; D perhaps matches TRBD1 (5 bases). The CDR3 loop spans 15 amino acids. CDR1 MDHEN and CDR2 SYDVKM come from the germline V gene. Trimming shortened V by 5 bases and J by 1 base, and 14 bases separated the two germline ends. Here the CDR3 reads CASSELRTPNTEAFF. In nucleotides, the CDR3 is TGTGCCAGCAGTGAACTGAGGACACCGAACACTGAAGCTTTCTTT.

This clonotype has only a few counts. This chain connects TRBV10-3 to TRBJ1-5; no clear D gene. The CDR3 is made up of 14 amino acids. Germline values: CDR1 ENHRY, CDR2 SYGVKD. The germline V and J ends were trimmed by 2 bases and 3 bases, with 8 bases remaining between them. The CDR3: CAISEGSLNQPQHF. The CDR3 region has the DNA TGTGCCATCAGTGAGGGAAGCCTCAATCAGCCCCAGCATTTT.

This chain uses TRBV29-1 with TRBJ2-4; weak D call: TRBD1 (6 bases). The V gene lost 4 bases and the J gene lost 1 base, with 11 bases spanning the gap. The CDR3 consists of 14 residues. The germline V gene encodes CDR1 SQVTM and CDR2 ANQGSEA. CDR3 protein: CSVGTALAKNIQYF. For the CDR3, the DNA is TGCAGCGTTGGGACAGCCCTTGCCAAAAACATTCAGTACTTC.

This clonotype was observed a single time. A read error may explain this, as a much larger clone is one base away. Given the absence of the conserved phenylalanine or tryptophan at the CDR3 end, a read error is likely. The V and J genes are TRBV28 and TRBJ2-7; the match to TRBD1 covers 9 bases. CDR3 length equals 14 residues. Germline V gene sequence: CDR1 MDHEN, CDR2 SYDVKM. V dropped 1 base and J dropped 5; count of bases not matched to a gene: 3. The CDR3 nucleotides are TGTGCCAGCAGTTTATCCACAGGGGGCCACGAGCAGTACATC. It translates to CASSLSTGGHEQYI.

This clonotype was counted between two and nine times. The chain carries TRBV19 and TRBJ1-6; no clear D. The CDR3 covers 13 residues. Germline lookup yields CDR1 LNHDA and CDR2 SQIVND (reference sequence). The V and J ends lost 4 bases and 13 bases respectively, with 14 bases between them. The CDR3 DNA reads as TGTGCCAGTAGTAAACAAGATTTTTCCCCCCTCCACTTT. Translation gives CASSKQDFSPLHF.

Details on this clonotype: A read error may account for a junction end that differs from germline. The chain links TRBV6-1 to TRBJ1-5, with no clear D. This CDR3 region has 12 residues. Germline lookup yields CDR1 MNHNS and CDR2 SASEGT. The CDR3 here is CASSDSTQPQHF. In nucleotides, the CDR3 is TGTGCCAGCAGTGACAGCACTCAGCCCCAGCATTTT.

This clonotype has just a few counts. The chain carries TRBV12-5 and TRBJ2-2, with D possibly matching TRBD1 (6 bases). CDR3 size: 17 residues. Trimming removed 0 bases from V and 5 bases from J, with 16 bases in between. Germline V gene sequence: CDR1 LGHNT, CDR2 FRNRAP. CDR3 loop: CASGLVHRVEWTGELFF. In DNA form, the CDR3 reads TGTGCTAGTGGTTTGGTACACAGGGTGGAGTGGACCGGGGAGCTGTTTTTT.

The V and J genes are TRBV28 and TRBJ1-2, with TRBD1 identical over 8 bases. The V gene's germline CDR1 is MDHEN and CDR2 SYDVKM. The V gene end was trimmed by 6 bases and the J gene end by 8 bases; junction bases not matched to a gene: 8. The CDR3 covers 13 residues. The CDR3 coding sequence is TGTGCCAGCAGGGCAGGGGGCGAGGGGGGCTACACCTTC. Residues: CASRAGGEGGYTF.

The gene calls are TRBV5-5 and TRBJ1-2; 7 nucleotides agree with TRBD1. CDR1 and CDR2 (germline): SGHKS, YYEKEE (reference sequence). CDR3 length equals 16 residues. With V trimmed by 4 bases and J by 8 bases, 17 bases remained unmatched. CDR3 loop: CASSGGIQGPAGGYTF. The CDR3 region has the DNA TGTGCCAGCAGCGGGGGCATACAGGGGCCCGCGGGCGGCTACACCTTC. The complete variable domain, with remaining parts taken from reference TRBV5-5 and TRBJ1-2, reads DAGVTQSPTHLIKTRGQQVTLRCSPISGHKSVSWYQQVLGQGPQFIFQYYEKEERGRGNFPDRFSARQFPNYSSELNVNALLLGDSALYLCASSGGIQGPAGGYTFGSGTRLTVV.

The chain is built from TRBV5-1 and TRBJ1-1; TRBD1 agrees at 9 bases. J gave up 3 bases and V 1 base, and 4 bases lay outside the gene matches. CDR3 size: 15 residues. Germline CDR1 is SGHRS and CDR2 is YFSETQ. The CDR3 DNA reads as TGCGCCAGCAGCTTGACAGGGGGCTCTTACACTGAAGCTTTCTTT. Translating gives CASSLTGGSYTEAFF.

CDR3 nucleotide sequence: TGCGCCAGCAGTGAGTCGGGAGCAGGGGCAGAGACCCAGTACTTC. Translated: CASSESGAGAETQYF. The genes are TRBV10-1 and TRBJ2-5; possibly TRBD1 for D (6 bases). The CDR3 consists of 15 residues. V was shortened by 0 bases and J by 4 bases, with 12 bases between the two germline ends. Germline V gene lookup returns CDR1 WNHNN and CDR2 SYGVQD (reference sequence).

The chain carries TRBV2 and TRBJ1-5; D call uncertain. Germline CDR1 SNHLY, CDR2 FYNNEI. The CDR3 spans 16 residues. Trimming cost V 1 base and J 0 bases, with 10 bases left between them. The CDR3 sequence: CASSEEGPYSNQPQHF. The CDR3 DNA follows: TGTGCCAGCAGTGAAGAAGGACCCTATAGCAATCAGCCCCAGCATTTT.

This clonotype was counted a single time. The chain carries TRBV28 and TRBJ2-5, with D perhaps TRBD1 or TRBD2 (5 bases each). The CDR3 has 14 residues. Germline V gene lookup returns CDR1 MDHEN and CDR2 SYDVKM. Between the trimmed V and J ends, which lost 6 bases and 4 bases, there was a span of 15 bases. The CDR3 bases are TGTGCCAGCAGCTTGGTGGGGGAGTTAGAGACCCAGTACTTC. Amino acid sequence: CASSLVGELETQYF.

The rearrangement joins TRBV28 to TRBJ2-2; D not resolved. The V and J ends lost 1 base and 6 bases respectively, with 12 bases between them. Germline CDR1 reads MDHEN; CDR2 reads SYDVKM. This CDR3 spans 15 amino acids. The CDR3 region is CASSLFTEDAGELFF. The CDR3 region has the DNA TGTGCCAGCAGTTTATTTACCGAGGACGCCGGGGAGCTGTTTTTT.

The chain is built from TRBV12-3 or TRBV12-4 and TRBJ2-1; 12 nucleotides align to TRBD2. The CDR3 loop spans 14 amino acids. J lost 9 bases, V lost 5 bases, and 5 bases had no gene match. The CDR3 coding sequence is TGTGCCAGCAGTCCTAGCGGGAGGGCCTTTGAGCAGTTCTTC. Translating gives CASSPSGRAFEQFF.

This clonotype was detected many times. CDR3 in amino acids: CASSLWGRQLYGYTF. The CDR3, as DNA: TGTGCCAGCAGTTTGTGGGGTAGGCAACTCTATGGCTACACCTTC. The chain combines TRBV28 with TRBJ1-2; no clear D gene. Trimming took 3 bases from V and 4 from J, leaving 15 bases between them. Germline V gene lookup returns CDR1 MDHEN and CDR2 SYDVKM. This CDR3 region has 15 residues.

The table lists this clonotype with many counts. J is TRBJ2-7 and V is TRBV2; D is undetermined. CDR3 length equals 14 residues. Deletions cut 10 bases from V and 2 bases from J, with 18 bases between. In germline, CDR1 is SNHLY, CDR2 FYNNEI. CDR3 amino acids: CAIQSEQNTYEQYF. The CDR3 nucleotides read TGTGCCATCCAGAGCGAGCAAAACACCTACGAGCAGTACTTC.